The 10 T cell receptor beta chains in this list originate from one sample, sequenced in a study of sequential checkpoint blockade in melanoma. Data came from immunoSEQ multiplex PCR; TCRdb stores just in-frame clones and leaves some out. The sample has about 2,400 clones; roughly 15% are singletons. This sample's treatment: randomized to nivolumab then ipilimumab (arm A) or the reverse (arm B). The source material was tumor tissue (inferred from file names), sampled from a patient given nivolumab and ipilimumab in sequence. The receptors here all came from a human donor with melanoma.

There are a few counts of this clone. The chain carries TRBV7-6 and TRBJ2-2; 14 bases are shared with TRBD2. Germline values: CDR1 SGHVS, CDR2 FNYEAQ. V lost 5 bases, J lost 4 bases, and 9 bases stayed unmatched. The CDR3 has 18 residues. CDR3 in DNA: TGTGCCAGCAGCAGCGGGACTAGCGGGAGATTTAGCACCGGGGAGCTGTTTTTT. As protein: CASSSGTSGRFSTGELFF.

The genes are TRBV18 and TRBJ1-1; no clear D gene. Germline lookup yields CDR1 KGHSH and CDR2 LQKENI. The ends were cut back, 3 bases at V and 7 bases at J, with 12 bases in the middle. The CDR3 runs to 13 residues. The CDR3 region is CASSPSPGSEAFF. For the CDR3, the DNA is TGTGCCAGCTCACCGTCCCCGGGGAGTGAAGCTTTCTTT.

This clone was counted a few times. The gene calls are TRBV6-8 and TRBJ2-4, with D maybe TRBD1 (6 bases). This CDR3 has 14 residues. Trimming removed 6 bases from V and 7 bases from J, with 16 bases in between. CDR1 and CDR2 (germline): MNHGY, SAAAGT. The CDR3 reads CASSSTGLRNIQYF. Written as DNA, the CDR3 is TGTGCCAGCAGCTCCACAGGGTTAAGGAACATTCAGTACTTC.

V is TRBV18 and J is TRBJ2-5, with D possibly TRBD2 on 5 matching bases. The length of the CDR3 is 15 residues. Per the germline V gene, CDR1 is KGHSH and CDR2 is LQKENI. The ends were cut back, 2 bases at V and 1 base at J, with 11 bases in the middle. CDR3 bases: TGTGCCAGCTCACCATCCCTGACTACCCAAGAGACCCAGTACTTC. It codes for CASSPSLTTQETQYF.

This chain links TRBV15 with TRBJ2-7; D not resolved. V dropped 1 base and J dropped 3 bases, with 19 bases sitting between them. This CDR3 region has 17 residues. Germline V gene lookup returns CDR1 LNHNV and CDR2 YYDKDF (reference sequence). The CDR3 protein is CATSRVKGPSTNYEQYF. In DNA, the CDR3 is TGTGCCACCAGCAGAGTAAAAGGACCCTCAACAAACTACGAGCAGTACTTC.

CDR3 sequence (DNA): TGCGCCAGCAGCATCAGGGGACTGACGGAAAACACCGGGGAGCTGTTTTTT. This codes for CASSIRGLTENTGELFF. J is TRBJ2-2 and V is TRBV5-1; the D call may be TRBD1 or TRBD2 (6 bases each). CDR1 SGHRS and CDR2 YFSETQ come from the germline V gene. Trimming removed 4 bases at V and 2 bases at J, with 18 bases between. The CDR3 covers 17 residues.

The chain recombines TRBV19 with TRBJ2-1, with 8 bases matching TRBD2. V dropped 5 bases and J dropped 7; count of bases not matched to a gene: 10. This CDR3 has 15 residues. Per germline, CDR1 LNHDA and CDR2 SQIVND (reference sequence). The CDR3 DNA is TGTGCCAGTAGTCCTCCGGGACTAGTTGTAAATGAGCAGTTCTTC. Protein product: CASSPPGLVVNEQFF.

This clone qualifies as medium-sized. The chain uses TRBV9 and TRBJ2-7, with D hard to call. Trimming took off 3 bases at V and 1 base at J, with 11 bases between the two ends. This CDR3 spans 14 amino acids. Germline CDR1 and CDR2: SGDLS and YYNGEE. The DNA of the CDR3 is TGTGCCAGCAGCGGAGACGCCGCATCCTACGAGCAGTACTTC. Protein product: CASSGDAASYEQYF.

This clone was observed a few times. This chain links TRBV11-3 with TRBJ2-2; D might be TRBD1 or TRBD2, each matching 5 bases. Trimming pared 5 bases from V and 5 bases from J, leaving 12 bases between. Germline V gene sequence: CDR1 SGHNT, CDR2 YENEEA. The CDR3 runs to 14 residues. CDR3 in DNA: TGTGCCAGCAGCCCCTGGGGCGGGACCGGGGAGCTGTTTTTT. Amino acids: CASSPWGGTGELFF.

Many counts were recorded for this clone. This chain uses TRBV11-3 with TRBJ1-4, with TRBD1 identical over 11 bases. This CDR3 comprises 15 residues. V dropped 3 bases and J dropped 5; count of bases not matched to a gene: 2. Germline-derived CDR1 and CDR2 are SGHNT and YENEEA. The chain's CDR3 is CASSFRTGGNEKLFF. CDR3 DNA: TGTGCCAGCAGCTTCAGGACAGGGGGCAATGAAAAACTGTTTTTT. The variable domain in full, completed from reference TRBV11-3 and TRBJ1-4, reads EAGVVQSPRYKIIEKKQPVAFWCNPISGHNTLYWYLQNLGQGPELLIRYENEEAVDDSQLPKDRFSAERLKGVDSTLKIQPAELGDSAVYLCASSFRTGGNEKLFFGSGTQLSVL.